The clone carrying this T cell receptor (beta chain) has more than one count but fewer than ten. Through a sample-barcoded 5' primer and a J-beta primer mix, a second PCR was run for about 6 to 11 cycles. TCRdb analysed the 5' RACE reads with MiXCR anew, one entry per CDR3 protein. The sample lists about 730,000 distinct CDR3 sequences; around 40% were seen once. This record comes from a study of blood T cells in healthy people across ages. The CDR3 sequence is 12 residues long. The ends were cut back, 9 bases at V and 10 bases at J, with 16 bases in the middle. Sequenced: blood. The sequence came from a woman aged 60-70 years in good health. V is TRBV12-3 or TRBV12-4 and J is TRBJ2-1; D might be TRBD2 (5 bases). The CDR3 coding sequence is TGTGCCAGTTCTCGGGAAGGGTGGGAGCAGTTCTTC. This sequence encodes CASSREGWEQFF.